What follows describes a single T cell receptor (beta chain). Clones were read by immunoSEQ multiplex PCR, and TCRdb kept only the in-frame ones, dropping some. The sample lists about 200,000 clones, more than 85% occurring once. Germline CDR1 reads SGHRS; CDR2 reads YFSETQ. The length of the CDR3 is 13 residues. The V gene lost 7 bases and the J gene lost 1 base, with 11 bases spanning the gap. This record comes from a study of blood T cell repertoires in COVID-19. Study context: Recovery among Cohort 3 donors was established by two negative PCRs, clearance, or symptom resolution. From the United States, Italy and Spain came samples of acute and convalescent COVID-19.

This receptor was identified in a woman between 40 and 50 years old in a cohort exposed to, infected with or recovered from COVID-19 (not recorded which). The chain employs TRBV5-1 and TRBJ1-1; D is perhaps TRBD1 (5 bases). Input material: PBMCs or T cells enriched from blood (not recorded which). CDR3 DNA: TGCGCCAGCCGAGAACAGGAGAACACTGAAGCTTTCTTT. Residues: CASREQENTEAFF.